The sequence of this T cell receptor (beta chain) was determined in a study of regulatory T cells in long-lasting Graves disease. Both iRepertoire HTBI primers and Arm-PCR of CDR3 regions were used to build the TCR beta libraries. TCRdb re-derived calls from the multiplex PCR reads in MiXCR, one entry per CDR3 protein. The sample lists 550,000 or so distinct CDR3 sequences; more than 10% were seen once. CDR1 is SQVTM and CDR2 is ANQGSEA in the germline V gene. CDR3 length equals 11 residues. The J segment lost 7 bases and the V segment lost 2 bases, leaving 2 bases of the junction unmatched. Sample time point: newly diagnosed GD, antithyroid drugs for less than 3 months. Extracted RNA from PBMCs served as the source of the TCR library. Another study also made use of these data, one on T cells in Graves' hyperthyroidism and ophthalmopathy. In that study: Exclusion criteria comprised uncontrolled infection, other autoimmune disease, pregnancy or lactation.

The receptor was derived from a woman younger than 45 with Graves disease. The rearrangement uses TRBV29-1 and TRBJ2-7; 7 positions match TRBD2. Source: peripheral blood mononuclear cells (PBMCs), taken at new diagnosis, from a patient treated with antithyroid drugs. The CDR3 loop is CSVEQGGEQYF. CDR3 nucleotides: TGCAGCGTTGAACAGGGAGGGGAGCAGTACTTC.